The rows below give T cell receptor beta chains drawn from one sample of a study of blood T cell repertoires in COVID-19. Clones were sequenced by immunoSEQ multiplex PCR, and TCRdb holds only the in-frame ones, with some missing. The table has about 73,000 clones, about 91% seen once. Sequencing was performed on peripheral blood. These receptor sequences come from a man at least 80 years old with acute or convalescent COVID-19. Each CDR3 is given with its conserved first and last residue. Fields, in order: J gene, D gene, V gene, clone size, CDR3 DNA, CDR3 protein. A D gene is named only where the DNA matches it firmly. Clone size is stated in some rows and not others, as once, few, many or a class when expanded.

TRBJ2-5	-	TRBV6-5	-	TGTGCCAGCAGTTACTCGGTAGGGAGAGGGGAGACCCAGTACTTC	CASSYSVGRGETQYF
TRBJ1-2	TRBD1	TRBV2	-	TGTGCCAGCAAAATCGGACAGGCGTCGAGAGATGGCTACACCTTC	CASKIGQASRDGYTF
TRBJ1-1	-	TRBV30	-	TGTGCCTGGAGTGACTACACTGAAGCTTTCTTT	CAWSDYTEAFF
TRBJ1-5	-	TRBV6-5	once	TGTGCCAGCAGTTACTCGACCGGGAGCCAGCCCCAGCATTTT	CASSYSTGSQPQHF
TRBJ2-2	TRBD2	TRBV19	-	TGTGCCAGTAGTATCCAGCGGGGCACCGGGGAGCTGTTTTTT	CASSIQRGTGELFF
TRBJ2-1	TRBD1	TRBV5-1	-	TGCGCCAGCAGCGTAGGACAGGGGGCTTCGGATGAGCAGTTCTTC	CASSVGQGASDEQFF
TRBJ2-1	TRBD2	TRBV2	-	TGTGCCAGCAGTGAAAAGACTAGCGCCCACAATGAGCAGTTCTTC	CASSEKTSAHNEQFF
TRBJ2-7	-	TRBV5-6	-	TGTGCCAGCAGTCCGACAGGACGATACGAGCAGTACTTC	CASSPTGRYEQYF
TRBJ1-4	TRBD1	TRBV29-1	-	TGCAGCGTGCGGGACAGGGGCAATGAAAAACTGTTTTTT	CSVRDRGNEKLFF
TRBJ1-2	TRBD1	TRBV5-1	-	TGCGCCAGCAGCTTGGGACAGGGAGTCTATGGCTACACCTTC	CASSLGQGVYGYTF
TRBJ2-5	TRBD1	TRBV5-4	once	TGTGCCAGCAGCTTGAGCAGGGGGCGAGAGACCCAGTACTTC	CASSLSRGRETQYF
TRBJ2-3	TRBD2	TRBV24-1	once	TGTGCCACCAGTGGGGAGGGCCAACTAGATACGCAGTATTTT	CATSGEGQLDTQYF
TRBJ2-3	TRBD2	TRBV9	-	TGTGCCAGCAGCGTAGAACCCAGCGGGGGGGCTCCAGATACGCAGTATTTT	CASSVEPSGGAPDTQYF
TRBJ2-5	-	TRBV7-7	-	TGTGCTAGCAGCCCCTGGGCGGGCGCCCCTCAGTACTTC	CASSPWAGAPQYF
TRBJ2-1	TRBD1	TRBV7-3	-	TGTGCCAGCAGCTTAACCGGGACAGGGGGCTACAATGAGCAGTTCTTC	CASSLTGTGGYNEQFF
TRBJ1-5	-	TRBV19	-	TGTGCCAGTAGTATTCAATATCAGCCCCAGCATTTT	CASSIQYQPQHF
TRBJ2-1	TRBD1	TRBV7-2	-	TGTGCCAGCAGCTTAGTGTTTGGGACAGGTGGGAATGAGCAGTTCTTC	CASSLVFGTGGNEQFF
TRBJ1-2	TRBD1	TRBV6-5	once	TGTGCCAGCAGTCGCGACAGGGTTAACTATGGCTACACCTTC	CASSRDRVNYGYTF
TRBJ2-2	TRBD2	TRBV2	-	TGTGCCACCTCGGGACTAGGGGCCGGGGAGCTGTTTTTT	CATSGLGAGELFF
TRBJ1-1	-	TRBV15	-	TGTGCCACCAGCAGTTGGAAGGGCGGGAAGGGGAACACTGAAGCTTTCTTT	CATSSWKGGKGNTEAFF
TRBJ2-7	TRBD1	TRBV29-1	-	TGCAGCGTAGGGGTGGGGACAGAGGAGCAGTACTTC	CSVGVGTEEQYF
TRBJ2-1	TRBD1	TRBV18	-	TGTGCCAGCTCACCACCTGATGGGACAGGGGGTTACAATGAGCAGTTCTTC	CASSPPDGTGGYNEQFF
TRBJ2-1	TRBD1	TRBV9	-	TGTGCCAGCAGCGCCGGGACAGGGGTTACTGAGCAGTTCTTC	CASSAGTGVTEQFF
TRBJ2-7	-	TRBV5-5	-	TGTGCCAGCAGCTCCTACAGGGTAACCGAGCAGTACTTC	CASSSYRVTEQYF
TRBJ2-7	TRBD1	TRBV6-6	-	TGTGCCAGCAGGCCGGGACAGGGGGGCGAGCAGTACTTC	CASRPGQGGEQYF
TRBJ2-3	TRBD2	TRBV5-1	-	TGCGCCAGCAGCTCGCGGGGGGTCACAGATACGCAGTATTTT	CASSSRGVTDTQYF
TRBJ1-5	-	TRBV24-1	once	TGTGCCACCGGGTTAACAGGAGAGCAGCCCCAGCATTTT	CATGLTGEQPQHF
TRBJ2-7	-	TRBV2	-	TGTGCCAGCAGTGAGGCGGAGGGGAACTACGAGCAGTACTTC	CASSEAEGNYEQYF
TRBJ1-5	-	TRBV6-5	-	TGTGCCAGCAGAACAGGGTGGGGCAATCAGCCCCAGCATTTT	CASRTGWGNQPQHF
TRBJ1-1	-	TRBV19	once	TGTGCCACCCGGGATGGTTTCACTGAAGCTTTCTTT	CATRDGFTEAFF
TRBJ2-6	-	TRBV7-9	-	TGTGCCAGCAGCGCTGGGACGGGACAATCTGGGGCCAACGTCCTGACTTTC	CASSAGTGQSGANVLTF
TRBJ2-7	TRBD1	TRBV5-1	-	TGCGCCAGCAGCCCACGGGACAGGGTGGGCGAGCAGTACTTC	CASSPRDRVGEQYF
TRBJ2-1	-	TRBV10-3	-	TGTGCCATCAGTCTACAGGGAAGGGGTGAGCAGTTCTTC	CAISLQGRGEQFF
TRBJ2-2	-	TRBV6-6	-	TGTGCCAGCATCCCGGGCAGGGGACGGAACACCGGGGAGCTGTTTTTT	CASIPGRGRNTGELFF
TRBJ1-6	-	TRBV5-1	few	TGCGCCAGCAGCTTGCTTGGCTGGTCTAATTCACCCCTCCACTTT	CASSLLGWSNSPLHF
TRBJ1-6	TRBD1	TRBV2	-	TGTGCCAGCAGGCGCGGGACAGGGGATAATTCACCCCTCCACTTT	CASRRGTGDNSPLHF
TRBJ2-3	TRBD1	TRBV6-5	-	TGTGCCAGCAGTATGACAGGGGGTGGCACAGATACGCAGTATTTT	CASSMTGGGTDTQYF
TRBJ2-2	TRBD2	TRBV5-1	-	TGCGCCAGCAGCTGGAACCCAACTAGCGGGGCCGGGGAGCTGTTTTTT	CASSWNPTSGAGELFF
TRBJ1-1	TRBD1	TRBV13	-	TGTGCCAGCAGGATGGACAGGCAGGCTAAACTGAACACTGAAGCTTTCTTT	CASRMDRQAKLNTEAFF
TRBJ1-4	TRBD1	TRBV9	-	TGTGCCAGCAGCAGAACAGGGGCAGGGATTGAAAAACTGTTTTTT	CASSRTGAGIEKLFF
TRBJ1-2	-	TRBV3-1/TRBV3-2	once	TGTGCCAGCAGCCCCGGGAGGGCGATAAATTCGGCCTTC	CASSPGRAINSAF
TRBJ2-1	-	TRBV7-8	-	TGTGCCAGCAGTTATATGCGAGTCTCCTACAATGAGCAGTTCTTC	CASSYMRVSYNEQFF
TRBJ1-1	-	TRBV25-1	-	TGTGCCAGCCAACCAACAGGGAACACTGAAGCTTTCTTT	CASQPTGNTEAFF
TRBJ2-1	TRBD2	TRBV3-1/TRBV3-2	-	TGTGCCAGCAGCCATTCCGAGCGGGGATCTTTCAATGAGCAGTTCTTC	CASSHSERGSFNEQFF
TRBJ1-1	-	TRBV25-1	-	TGTGCCAGCAGTTTGACAGGGAACACTGAAGCTTTCTTT	CASSLTGNTEAFF
TRBJ1-1	TRBD1	TRBV7-9	-	TGTGCCAGCAGCAAGGACAGGGCGATAACTGAAGCTTTCTTT	CASSKDRAITEAFF
TRBJ2-2	-	TRBV24-1	once	TGTGCCACCAGTGATGCGGGGCCCTCGTACACCGGGGAGCTGTTTTTT	CATSDAGPSYTGELFF
TRBJ1-2	-	TRBV6-5	-	TGTGCCAGCAGAGGAGGAAGCTATGGCTACACCTTC	CASRGGSYGYTF
TRBJ1-5	-	TRBV7-9	-	TGTGCCAGCAGTTTACAGGGAGGCGATCAGCCCCAGCATTTT	CASSLQGGDQPQHF
TRBJ2-1	-	TRBV7-3	-	TGTGCCAGCAGCCGCGATCTAACCTACAATGAGCAGTTCTTC	CASSRDLTYNEQFF
TRBJ1-1	-	TRBV6-5	-	TGTGCCAGCATTCTAAGCTACACTGAAGCTTTCTTT	CASILSYTEAFF